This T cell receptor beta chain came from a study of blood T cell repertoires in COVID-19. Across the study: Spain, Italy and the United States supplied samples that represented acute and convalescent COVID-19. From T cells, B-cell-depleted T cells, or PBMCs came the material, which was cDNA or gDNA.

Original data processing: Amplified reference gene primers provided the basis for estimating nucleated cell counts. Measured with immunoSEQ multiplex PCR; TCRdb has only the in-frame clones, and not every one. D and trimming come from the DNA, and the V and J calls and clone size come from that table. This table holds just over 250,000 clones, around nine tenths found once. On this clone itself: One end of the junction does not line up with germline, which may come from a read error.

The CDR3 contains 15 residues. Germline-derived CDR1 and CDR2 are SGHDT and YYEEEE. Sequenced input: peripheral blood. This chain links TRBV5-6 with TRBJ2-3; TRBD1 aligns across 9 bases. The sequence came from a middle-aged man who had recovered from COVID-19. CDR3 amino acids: CASSLPGQGSDTQYF. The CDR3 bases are TGTGCCAGCAGCTTACCGGGACAGGGATCGGATACGCAGTATTTC.